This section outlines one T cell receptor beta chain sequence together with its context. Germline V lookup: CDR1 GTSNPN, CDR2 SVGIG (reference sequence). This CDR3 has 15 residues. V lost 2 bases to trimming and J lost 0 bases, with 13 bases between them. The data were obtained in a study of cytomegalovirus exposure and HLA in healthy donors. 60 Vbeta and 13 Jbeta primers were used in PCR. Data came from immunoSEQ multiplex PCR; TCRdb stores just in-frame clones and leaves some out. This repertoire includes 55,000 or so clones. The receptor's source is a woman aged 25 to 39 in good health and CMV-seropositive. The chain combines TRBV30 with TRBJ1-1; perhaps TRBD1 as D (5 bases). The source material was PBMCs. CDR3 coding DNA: TGTGCCTGGAGTCCAAGGGGAAGAATGAACACTGAAGCTTTCTTT. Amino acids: CAWSPRGRMNTEAFF.